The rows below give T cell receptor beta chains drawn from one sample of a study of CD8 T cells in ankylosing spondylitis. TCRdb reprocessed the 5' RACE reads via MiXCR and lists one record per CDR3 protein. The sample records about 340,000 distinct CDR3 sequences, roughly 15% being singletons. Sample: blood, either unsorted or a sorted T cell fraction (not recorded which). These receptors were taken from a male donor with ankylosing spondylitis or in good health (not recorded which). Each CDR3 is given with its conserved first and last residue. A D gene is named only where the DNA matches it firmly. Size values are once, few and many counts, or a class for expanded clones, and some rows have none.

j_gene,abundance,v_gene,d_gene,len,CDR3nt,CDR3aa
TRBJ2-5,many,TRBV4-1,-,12,TGCGCCAGCAGCCAAGATTCTGGGGCCCAGTACTTC,CASSQDSGAQYF
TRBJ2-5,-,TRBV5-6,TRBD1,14,TGTGCCAGCAGCGTGGACAGGGTCGAGGAGACCCAGTACTTC,CASSVDRVEETQYF
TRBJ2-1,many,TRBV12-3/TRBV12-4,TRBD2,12,TGTGCCAGCAGTCCGACTAGCGGGGGGCAGTTCTTC,CASSPTSGGQFF
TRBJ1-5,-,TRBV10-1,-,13,TGCGCCAGCAGTGAAGCAGGGGCCAAGCCCCAGCATTTT,CASSEAGAKPQHF
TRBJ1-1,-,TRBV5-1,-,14,TGCGCCAGCAGCCAAGGGGGGCTGAACACTGAAGCTTTCTTT,CASSQGGLNTEAFF
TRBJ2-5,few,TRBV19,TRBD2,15,TGTGCCAGTAGTATATTTCCAGCGGGGAGGGAGACCCAGTACTTC,CASSIFPAGRETQYF
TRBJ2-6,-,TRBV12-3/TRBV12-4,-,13,TGTGCCAGCAGCTGGGGGGGGGCCAACGTCCTGACTTTC,CASSWGGANVLTF
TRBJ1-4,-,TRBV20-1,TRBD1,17,TGCAGTGCTAGAGATCCAGGCAGGGGGTCCCCCCAAGAAAAACTGTTTTTT,CSARDPGRGSPQEKLFF
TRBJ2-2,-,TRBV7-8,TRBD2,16,TGTGCCAGCAGCCCCCTGACTAGCGGGAGGGCCGGGGAGCTGTTTTTT,CASSPLTSGRAGELFF
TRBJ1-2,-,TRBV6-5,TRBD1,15,TGTGCCAGCAGTTACTCGAAAACAGGGGCCTATGGCTACACCTTC,CASSYSKTGAYGYTF
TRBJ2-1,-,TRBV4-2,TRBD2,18,TGTGCCAGCAGCCAACGAAGCGGGAGAGGGATCTCCTACAATGAGCAGTTCTTC,CASSQRSGRGISYNEQFF
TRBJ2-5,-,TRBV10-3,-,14,TGTGCCATCAGTGCCGGCAGGGTCAGAGAGACCCAGTACTTC,CAISAGRVRETQYF
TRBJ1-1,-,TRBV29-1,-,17,TGCAGCGTTGTAGCTCTAAACGCTGGGGGAGTAAGGACTGAAGCTTTCTTT,CSVVALNAGGVRTEAFF
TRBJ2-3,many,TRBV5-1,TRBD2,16,TGCGCCAGCAGCTTGTCCGGGAGGGCTCGCACAGATACGCAGTATTTT,CASSLSGRARTDTQYF
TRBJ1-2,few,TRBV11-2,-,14,TGTGCCAGCAGCTTAGAAGGGCAGCTTTATGGCTACACCTTC,CASSLEGQLYGYTF
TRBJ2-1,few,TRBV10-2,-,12,TGCGCCAGCAGTGATGTCTACAATGAGCAGTTCTTC,CASSDVYNEQFF
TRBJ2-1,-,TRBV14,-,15,TGTGCCAGCAGCCACCCGATTCGCTCCTACAATGAGCAGTTCTTC,CASSHPIRSYNEQFF
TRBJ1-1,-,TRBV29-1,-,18,TGCAGCGTGCCCAATACAATCGGGGTTGGAGGAATGAACACTGAAGCTTTCTTT,CSVPNTIGVGGMNTEAFF
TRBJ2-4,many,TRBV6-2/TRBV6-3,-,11,TGTGCCAGCAGCTCAGGAGGAATTCAGTACTTC,CASSSGGIQYF
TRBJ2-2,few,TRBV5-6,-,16,TGTGCCAGCAAAACGCGGCTGGGAATCGACACCGGGGAGCTGTTTTTT,CASKTRLGIDTGELFF
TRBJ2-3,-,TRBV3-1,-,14,TGTGCCAGCAGCCAAGTCAGGGGGGTAGATACGCAGTATTTT,CASSQVRGVDTQYF
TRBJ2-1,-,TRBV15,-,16,TGTGCCACCAGCTCACCACCGGGACTGGCTGATAATGAGCAGTTCTTC,CATSSPPGLADNEQFF
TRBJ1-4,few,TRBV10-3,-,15,TGTGCCATCAGTGAGTCGACAGGAATGGGTGAAAAACTGTTTTTT,CAISESTGMGEKLFF
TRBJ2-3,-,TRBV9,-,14,TGTGCCAGCAGCGTAGCGGGGAGCATGGATACGCAGTATTTT,CASSVAGSMDTQYF
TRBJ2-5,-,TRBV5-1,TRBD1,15,TGCGCCAGCAGCTCTCCGGGACAGGTTCAAGAGACCCAGTACTTC,CASSSPGQVQETQYF
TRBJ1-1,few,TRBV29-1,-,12,TGCAGCGTTGGGAAGGGGGGGGCTGAAGCTTTCTTT,CSVGKGGAEAFF
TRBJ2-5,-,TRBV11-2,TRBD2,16,TGTGCCAGCAGCTTAGTTCTTAGCGGGGGGAGAGAGACCCAGTACTTC,CASSLVLSGGRETQYF
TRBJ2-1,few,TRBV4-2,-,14,TGTGCCAGCAGGTCACTTAGCTCCTACAATGAGCAGTTCTTC,CASRSLSSYNEQFF
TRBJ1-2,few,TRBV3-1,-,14,TGTGCCAGCAGCCAAGGCGGGGGACACTATGGCTACACCTTC,CASSQGGGHYGYTF
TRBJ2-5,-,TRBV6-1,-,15,TGTGCCAGCAGTGAAAAGGGGTCAGGGGAGGAGACCCAGTACTTC,CASSEKGSGEETQYF
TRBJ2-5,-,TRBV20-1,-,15,TGCAGTGCTAGAGAGCCCGGACTTGCACGGGAGACCCAGTACTTC,CSAREPGLARETQYF
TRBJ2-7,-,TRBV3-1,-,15,TGTGCCTGCAGCCAAACGGGGGGCAGAGGGTACGAGCAGTACTTC,CACSQTGGRGYEQYF
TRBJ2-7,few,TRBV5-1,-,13,TGCGCCAGCAGCCCCTTTGGGACCTACGAGCAGTACTTC,CASSPFGTYEQYF
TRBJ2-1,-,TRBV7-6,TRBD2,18,TGTGCCAGCAGCTTAGTCCGGCCTAGCGGGAGTACTTACAATGAGCAGTTCTTC,CASSLVRPSGSTYNEQFF
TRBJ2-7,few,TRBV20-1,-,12,TGCAGTGCAGTTGCGTTTTCCTACGAGCAGTACTTC,CSAVAFSYEQYF
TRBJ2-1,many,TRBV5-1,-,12,TGCGCCAGCAGCTTGGAGCCCAATGAGCAGTTCTTC,CASSLEPNEQFF
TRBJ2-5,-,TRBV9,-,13,TGTGCCAGCAGCGTATACAGCCAAGAGACCCAGTACTTC,CASSVYSQETQYF
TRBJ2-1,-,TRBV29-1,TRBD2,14,TGCAGCGTTGAAGGCGGGAGTATCGACAATGAGCAGTTCTTC,CSVEGGSIDNEQFF
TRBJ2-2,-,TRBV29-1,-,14,TGCAGCGTTTTGTCCAAGGCGGGGACCGGGGAGCTGTTTTTT,CSVLSKAGTGELFF
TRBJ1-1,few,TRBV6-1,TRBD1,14,TGTGCCAGCAGTAAACAGGGGGGGGACACTGAAGCTTTCTTT,CASSKQGGDTEAFF